Below are 20 T cell receptor beta chains sequenced from a single sample in a study of blood T cell repertoires in COVID-19. Produced via immunoSEQ multiplex PCR; TCRdb's table is partial and in-frame only. This sample has tens of thousands of clones, with roughly 88% found just once. The sequenced material came from peripheral blood. These TCRs come from a human donor in a cohort sampled during active COVID-19.

The chain couples TRBV21-1 to TRBJ2-7; the D call TRBD1 from the table was never checked on the DNA. TRBV21-1 is listed as a pseudogene. This CDR3 contains 14 residues. CDR3 bases: TGTGCCAGCAGCAGAAGGGACAGGACCTACGAGCAGTACTTC. This translates into CASSRRDRTYEQYF.

This sequence joins TRBV24-1 and TRBJ2-1; 8 positions agree with TRBD2. The CDR3 length is 16 residues. The V and J ends lost 1 base and 0 bases, in that order; junction bases with no gene match: 1. From germline, CDR1 is KGHDR and CDR2 SFDVKD. The CDR3 spells CATSDFAGGSYNEQFF. For the CDR3, the DNA is TGTGCCACCAGTGATTTTGCGGGGGGCTCCTACAATGAGCAGTTCTTC.

The chain joins TRBV6-2 or TRBV6-3 to TRBJ1-2; D is possibly TRBD1 (6 bases). The CDR3 is 15 residues long. CDR1 is MNHEY and CDR2 is SVGEGT in the germline V gene. Trimming pared 5 bases from V and 4 bases from J, leaving 17 bases between. The CDR3 DNA reads as TGTGCCAGCAGTGACGGACAGATTAGTCTCTATGGCTACACCTTC. Its translation is CASSDGQISLYGYTF.

The rearrangement uses TRBV10-3 and TRBJ1-6; D may be TRBD1 (5 bases). The CDR3 has 12 amino acids. Germline loops: CDR1 ENHRY, CDR2 SYGVKD. Trimming took off 4 bases at V and 9 bases at J, with 7 bases between the two ends. CDR3 coding DNA: TGTGCCATCAGTGTGGGGGGTTCACCCCTCCACTTT. This translates into CAISVGGSPLHF.

The rearrangement joins TRBV11-3 to TRBJ2-7, with TRBD1 matching over 7 bases. V lost 5 bases and J lost 1; bases outside the gene matches: 5. Germline CDR1 SGHNT, CDR2 YENEEA. This CDR3 has 14 amino acids. CDR3 sequence: CASSRDSRSYEQYF. In DNA, the CDR3 is TGTGCCAGCAGCCGGGACAGTAGATCCTACGAGCAGTACTTC.

This sequence joins TRBV7-3 and TRBJ2-3; 8 nucleotides match TRBD2. This CDR3 has 13 residues. Germline CDR1 and CDR2: SGHTA and FQGTGA. Trimming removed 6 bases from V and 14 bases from J; junction bases left unmatched: 13. The CDR3 sequence: CASSYSGVTRAYF. The CDR3, as DNA: TGTGCCAGCAGTTATAGCGGGGTGACCAGAGCGTATTTT.

CDR3 bases: TGTGCCAGCAGACTAGTTTACGAGCAGTACTTC. Encoded protein: CASRLVYEQYF. This chain connects TRBV21-1 to TRBJ2-7; TRBD2 is the table's D call, not checked against the DNA. TRBV21-1 is deemed a pseudogene. The CDR3 is 11 amino acids.

With respect to this clone: Other DNA sequences within the sample encode an identical CDR3. V is TRBV24-1 and J is TRBJ1-2; D is unclear. Per the germline V gene, CDR1 is KGHDR and CDR2 is SFDVKD. The length of the CDR3 is 12 residues. V was clipped by 9 bases and J by 0 bases, with 7 bases between them. CDR3: CATSAANYGYTF. Written as DNA, the CDR3 is TGTGCCACCTCCGCGGCTAACTATGGCTACACCTTC.

The chain links TRBV19 to TRBJ2-3; the match to TRBD1 covers 7 bases. Per the germline V gene, CDR1 is LNHDA and CDR2 is SQIVND (reference sequence). The ends lost 3 bases at V and 2 bases at J; junction bases unmatched: 5. The length of the CDR3 is 15 residues. The CDR3 DNA sequence: TGTGCCAGTAGTATGACAGGGATAACCACAGATACGCAGTATTTT. This translates into CASSMTGITTDTQYF.

The V call is TRBV6-7, the J call TRBJ2-6, with no clear D. TRBV6-7 is labeled an ORF, and its function is uncertain. The CDR3 is 13 residues long. V was clipped by 8 bases and J by 0 bases, with 5 bases between them. This CDR3 is CASLSSGANVLTF. Written as DNA, the CDR3 is TGTGCCAGCCTGAGCTCTGGGGCCAACGTCCTGACTTTC.

The chain carries TRBV4-2 and TRBJ2-5; tentatively, D is TRBD2 (6 bases). Germline-derived CDR1 and CDR2 are LGHNA and YNFKEQ. The ends were cut back, 0 bases at V and 5 bases at J, with 19 bases in the middle. This CDR3 spans 17 amino acids. CDR3 loop: CASSQDGGNLGRETQYF. DNA of the CDR3: TGTGCCAGCAGCCAAGATGGAGGGAACTTGGGCAGGGAGACCCAGTACTTC.

This clone was counted only a few times. The chain employs TRBV7-9 and TRBJ1-1; D ambiguous. V gave up 5 bases and J gave up 7 bases, with 11 bases separating them. The CDR3 extends over 12 amino acids. Germline V gene sequence: CDR1 SEHNR, CDR2 FQNEAQ (reference sequence). The DNA of the CDR3 is TGTGCCAGCAGCATCCCAGGATATGAAGCTTTCTTT. Its translation is CASSIPGYEAFF.

The chain recombines TRBV5-1 with TRBJ2-3; tentative D call: TRBD2 (5 bases). Trimming removed 0 bases from V and 2 bases from J, with 7 bases in between. CDR1 is SGHRS and CDR2 is YFSETQ in the germline V gene. The CDR3 totals 14 residues. In DNA, the CDR3 is TGCGCCAGCAGCTTGGGGAGGAACACAGATACGCAGTATTTT. This codes for CASSLGRNTDTQYF.

The CDR3 here is CASSATGGSITGELFF. In DNA form, the CDR3 reads TGTGCCAGCAGCGCGACAGGGGGCTCGATCACCGGGGAGCTGTTTTTT. The chain uses TRBV5-4 and TRBJ2-2; 10 bases match TRBD1. Trimming cost V 4 bases and J 4 bases; bases outside gene matches: 7. Germline assignment: CDR1 SGHNT and CDR2 YYREEE (reference sequence). This CDR3 spans 16 amino acids.

J is TRBJ1-2 and V is TRBV9, with a possible D match to TRBD1 (5 bases). The CDR3 consists of 13 residues. The V end lost 3 bases, the J end lost 5 bases, and 11 bases lay between the germline ends. CDR1 and CDR2 (germline): SGDLS, YYNGEE. The CDR3 sequence: CASSASRGYGYTF. The CDR3 nucleotides are TGTGCCAGCAGCGCCAGTAGGGGTTATGGCTACACCTTC.

The chain links TRBV6-6 to TRBJ2-7; D perhaps matches TRBD1 (6 bases). The CDR3 covers 12 residues. Germline assignment: CDR1 MNHNY and CDR2 SVGAGI (reference sequence). V dropped 11 bases and J dropped 4 bases, with 15 bases sitting between them. In nucleotides, the CDR3 is TGTGCCGCGCGGACAGCCCTATACGAGCAGTACTTC. Amino acid sequence: CAARTALYEQYF.

The V and J genes are TRBV11-2 and TRBJ2-7; possible D gene TRBD2, 6 bases. Germline V lookup: CDR1 SGHAT, CDR2 FQNNGV. CDR3 length equals 16 residues. Trimming shortened V by 0 bases and J by 5 bases, and 17 bases separated the two germline ends. CDR3 loop: CASSLDQGRRGDEQYF. The CDR3, as DNA: TGTGCCAGCAGCTTAGATCAGGGACGGCGGGGCGACGAGCAGTACTTC.

The rearrangement links TRBV6-6 to TRBJ1-2; a possible D gene is TRBD1 (6 bases). The CDR3 has 12 residues. Trimming shortened V by 8 bases and J by 8 bases, and 15 bases separated the two germline ends. Germline CDR1 reads MNHNY; CDR2 reads SVGAGI (reference sequence). The CDR3 nucleotides read TGTGCCAGCGGGGAGGGGGACCTGGGCTACACCTTC. Protein: CASGEGDLGYTF.

The genes are TRBV19 and TRBJ2-1; TRBD1 is a possible D gene (5 bases). CDR3 size: 15 residues. The V gene's germline CDR1 is LNHDA and CDR2 SQIVND (reference sequence). V gave up 6 bases and J gave up 4 bases, with 16 bases separating them. CDR3 residues: CASRGRTASYNEQFF. CDR3 nucleotides: TGTGCCAGTAGGGGGCGTACCGCCAGTTACAATGAGCAGTTCTTC.

This clone was found a few times. The chain employs TRBV9 and TRBJ2-5, with 14 bases fitting TRBD2. Germline-derived CDR1 and CDR2 are SGDLS and YYNGEE. The J segment lost 0 bases and the V segment lost 0 bases, leaving 4 bases of the junction unmatched. The CDR3 totals 18 residues. The CDR3 bases are TGTGCCAGCAGCGTAGGACTAGCGGGGGGGCTGTACCAAGAGACCCAGTACTTC. It specifies CASSVGLAGGLYQETQYF.